Listed below are T cell receptor beta chains from one sample, sequenced in a study of blood T cell repertoires in COVID-19. Repertoires were generated with immunoSEQ multiplex PCR, while TCRdb's copy carries only in-frame clones and drops some. This sample has some 300,000 clones, with under 90% found just once. The sample consisted of PBMCs or T cells enriched from blood (not recorded which). Receptor source: a woman in her thirties who had recovered from COVID-19. Both conserved end residues are part of each CDR3. D genes are given only for firm matches.

v_gene: TRBV6-5
d_gene: .
CDR3aa: CASSKTGTSIEQYF

v_gene: TRBV10-3
d_gene: .
CDR3aa: CAISVIPGTGNTIYF

v_gene: TRBV2
d_gene: .
CDR3aa: CASSPPGGFDGYTF

v_gene: TRBV27
d_gene: TRBD1
CDR3aa: CASSFLSGTGDSNQPQHF

v_gene: TRBV4-2
d_gene: .
CDR3aa: CASSQDVWSYGYTF

v_gene: TRBV19
d_gene: .
CDR3aa: CATGVEHGVNQPQHF

v_gene: TRBV11-2
d_gene: .
CDR3aa: CASSLEGLVTDTQYF

v_gene: TRBV6-6
d_gene: TRBD2
CDR3aa: CAKYAGTRYEQYF

v_gene: TRBV18
d_gene: TRBD2
CDR3aa: CASWDASGRATHEQYF

v_gene: TRBV28
d_gene: .
CDR3aa: CASSLMLGGTEQYF

v_gene: TRBV30
d_gene: TRBD1
CDR3aa: CACYNTGGQRRTEAFF

v_gene: TRBV5-8
d_gene: TRBD1
CDR3aa: CASSLAPGTGGRNQPQHF

v_gene: TRBV27
d_gene: TRBD1
CDR3aa: CASSLETGYSDTQYF

v_gene: TRBV7-3
d_gene: .
CDR3aa: CASSLGDSNSPLHF

v_gene: TRBV5-6
d_gene: .
CDR3aa: CASSPQGNGYTF

v_gene: TRBV2
d_gene: TRBD2
CDR3aa: CASSAGLAGFTDTQYF

v_gene: TRBV18
d_gene: TRBD2
CDR3aa: CASSPGGTSGSWEQYF

v_gene: TRBV6-2/TRBV6-3
d_gene: TRBD2
CDR3aa: CASSILAERGNEQFF

v_gene: TRBV25-1
d_gene: .
CDR3aa: CASSEFSQGMNTEAFF

v_gene: TRBV12-5
d_gene: .
CDR3aa: CASGPTGGGGGSGNTIYF

v_gene: TRBV18
d_gene: TRBD1
CDR3aa: CASSLNDGTGSMNTEAFF

v_gene: TRBV5-1
d_gene: TRBD1
CDR3aa: CASSLGTGEGYTF

v_gene: TRBV5-1
d_gene: TRBD1
CDR3aa: CASSSQGAEGNTIYF

v_gene: TRBV20-1
d_gene: .
CDR3aa: CSASIQGQPQHF

v_gene: TRBV6-6
d_gene: TRBD1
CDR3aa: CASSPTTGPSKIQPQHF

v_gene: TRBV5-1
d_gene: .
CDR3aa: CASSSQGGVNTEAFF

v_gene: TRBV5-6
d_gene: .
CDR3aa: CASSFYVLPSPDTEAFF

v_gene: TRBV10-3
d_gene: .
CDR3aa: CAISESYSSYNEQFF